The subject of this entry is one T cell receptor (beta chain). Its antigen is not known. This entry comes from a study of vaccination effects on CD4 cells after COVID-19. About the research overall: Samples taken from a few convalescent patients early and late after vaccination were obtained. Overall study results and limits: Convalescent patients numbered few in the study; early post-infection timepoints were missing entirely. After vaccination, spike-reactive clones in convalescents were mostly new vaccine-induced clones.

The data were produced by immunoSEQ multiplex PCR, yet TCRdb's version contains in-frame clones alone and is incomplete. The sample holds 30,000 to 35,000 clones, around 75% seen once. Having been cultured for under twelve days, the cells underwent CD4+ T cell isolation. Confirmation by PCR established that the person had SARS-CoV-2 infection between March and December 2020. Either the BNT162b2 or mRNA-1273 vaccine was given to participants in two doses. Cultures had half their medium replaced with IL-2 medium on days 3 and 7. The clonotype was recovered from a human donor who had a prior SARS-CoV-2 infection. Sequenced here: CD4+ T cells from PBMCs cultured without peptide, sampled after COVID-19 vaccination.

CDR3 region: CASSGAGGELFF. CDR3 coding DNA: TGTGCCAGTAGCGGGGCGGGCGGGGAGCTGTTTTTT. This chain links TRBV19 with TRBJ2-2; the D call may be TRBD1 or TRBD2 (5 bases each). Looked up from germline, CDR1 is LNHDA and CDR2 is SQIVND (reference sequence). CDR3 size: 12 residues. V dropped 6 bases and J dropped 7 bases, with 9 bases sitting between them. Drawing the rest from reference TRBV19 and TRBJ2-2, the complete variable domain is DGGITQSPKYLFRKEGQNVTLSCEQNLNHDAMYWYRQDPGQGLRLIYYSQIVNDFQKGDIAEGYSVSREKKESFPLTVTSAQKNPTAFYLCASSGAGGELFFGEGSRLTVL.